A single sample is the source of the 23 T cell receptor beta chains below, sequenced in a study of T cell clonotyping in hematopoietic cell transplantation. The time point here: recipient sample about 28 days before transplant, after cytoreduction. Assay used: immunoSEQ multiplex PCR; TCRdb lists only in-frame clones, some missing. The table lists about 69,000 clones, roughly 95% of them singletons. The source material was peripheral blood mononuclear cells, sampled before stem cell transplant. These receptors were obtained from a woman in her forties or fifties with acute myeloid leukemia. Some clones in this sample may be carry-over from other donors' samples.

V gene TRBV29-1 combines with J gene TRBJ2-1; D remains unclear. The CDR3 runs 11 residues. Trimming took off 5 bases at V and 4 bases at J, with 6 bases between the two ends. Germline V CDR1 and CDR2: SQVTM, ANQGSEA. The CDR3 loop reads CSVLVYNEQFF. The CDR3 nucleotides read TGCAGCGTTTTAGTTTACAATGAGCAGTTCTTC.

The CDR3: CASSLALPGGISNYGYTF. The CDR3 bases are TGTGCCAGCAGCTTGGCCTTGCCAGGGGGCATTTCTAACTATGGCTACACCTTC. The chain is built from TRBV5-5 and TRBJ1-2; TRBD1 aligns across 8 bases. Germline-derived CDR1 and CDR2 are SGHKS and YYEKEE (reference sequence). The CDR3 loop spans 18 amino acids. Unmatched junction bases numbered 10, after V lost 0 bases and J lost 0 bases.

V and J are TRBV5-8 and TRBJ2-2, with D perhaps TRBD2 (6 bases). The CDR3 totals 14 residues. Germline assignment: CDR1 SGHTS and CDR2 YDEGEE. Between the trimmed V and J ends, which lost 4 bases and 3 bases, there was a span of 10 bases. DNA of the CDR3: TGTGCCAGCAGCCGACTAGGCCACACCGGGGAGCTGTTTTTT. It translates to CASSRLGHTGELFF.

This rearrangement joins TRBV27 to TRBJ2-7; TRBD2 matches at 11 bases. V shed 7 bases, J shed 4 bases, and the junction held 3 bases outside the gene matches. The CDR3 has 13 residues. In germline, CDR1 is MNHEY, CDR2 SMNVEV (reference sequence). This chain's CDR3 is CASTPSGRYEQYF. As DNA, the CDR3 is TGTGCCAGCACTCCTAGCGGGAGGTACGAGCAGTACTTC.

In DNA form, the CDR3 reads TGTGCCAGCAGTATCCACTCGACAGGATCCTACGAGCAGTACTTC. It is translated as CASSIHSTGSYEQYF. V is TRBV28 and J is TRBJ2-7, with TRBD1 as a possible D gene (6 bases). V dropped 5 bases and J dropped 1 base, with 15 bases sitting between them. There are 15 residues in the CDR3. Per germline, CDR1 MDHEN and CDR2 SYDVKM.

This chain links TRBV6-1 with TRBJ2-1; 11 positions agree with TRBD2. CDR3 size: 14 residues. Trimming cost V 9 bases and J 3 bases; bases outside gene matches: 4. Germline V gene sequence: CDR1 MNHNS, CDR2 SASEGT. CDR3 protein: CASIAGGNYNEQFF. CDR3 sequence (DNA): TGTGCCAGTATAGCGGGGGGGAACTACAATGAGCAGTTCTTC.

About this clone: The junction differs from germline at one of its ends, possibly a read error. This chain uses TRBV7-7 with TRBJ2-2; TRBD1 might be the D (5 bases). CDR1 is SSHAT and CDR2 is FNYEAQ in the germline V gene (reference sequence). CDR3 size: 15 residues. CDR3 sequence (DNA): TGTGCTAGCAGAGGAACAGGCCCGAACACCGGGGAGCTGTTTTTT. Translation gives CASRGTGPNTGELFF. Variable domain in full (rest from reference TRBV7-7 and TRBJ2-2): GAGVSQSPRYKVTKRGQDVTLRCDPISSHATLYWYQQALGQGPEFLTYFNYEAQPDKSGLPSDRFSAERPEGSISTLTIQRTEQRDSAMYRCASRGTGPNTGELFFGEGSRLTVL.

The CDR3 reads CASRTSGGYRQFF. CDR3 bases: TGTGCCAGCAGGACTAGCGGGGGATATCGGCAGTTCTTC. The J gene is TRBJ2-1, the V gene TRBV27; 12 bases match TRBD2. The CDR3 spans 13 residues. Germline V CDR1 and CDR2: MNHEY, SMNVEV (reference sequence). The J segment lost 12 bases and the V segment lost 6 bases, leaving 6 bases of the junction unmatched.

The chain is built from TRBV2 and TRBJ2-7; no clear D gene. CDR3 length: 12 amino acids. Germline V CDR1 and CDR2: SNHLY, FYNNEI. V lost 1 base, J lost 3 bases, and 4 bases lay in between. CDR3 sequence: CASSEVGYEQYF. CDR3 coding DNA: TGTGCCAGCAGTGAAGTAGGCTACGAGCAGTACTTC. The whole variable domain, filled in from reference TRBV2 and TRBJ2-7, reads EPEVTQTPSHQVTQMGQEVILRCVPISNHLYFYWYRQILGQKVEFLVSFYNNEISEKSEIFDDQFSVERPDGSNFTLKIRSTKLEDSAMYFCASSEVGYEQYFGPGTRLTVT.

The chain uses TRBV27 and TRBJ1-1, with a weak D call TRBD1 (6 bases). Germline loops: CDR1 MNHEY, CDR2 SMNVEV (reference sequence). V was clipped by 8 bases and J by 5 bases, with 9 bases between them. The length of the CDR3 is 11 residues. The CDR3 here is CASGRGTEAFF. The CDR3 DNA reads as TGTGCCAGCGGTAGGGGGACTGAAGCTTTCTTT.

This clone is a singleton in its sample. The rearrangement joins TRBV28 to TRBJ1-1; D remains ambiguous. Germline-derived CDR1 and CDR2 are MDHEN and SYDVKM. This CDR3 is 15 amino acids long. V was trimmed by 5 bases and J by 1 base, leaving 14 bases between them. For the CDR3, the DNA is TGTGCCAGCAGTCCCCGGAGAGCTGAGAACACTGAAGCTTTCTTT. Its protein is CASSPRRAENTEAFF.

The CDR3 coding sequence is TGTGCCAGCAGCAAGACTAGCGGGGTCACAGATACGCAGTATTTT. Its protein product is CASSKTSGVTDTQYF. J is TRBJ2-3 and V is TRBV6-1, with 11 positions matching TRBD2. The junction had 4 bases not matched to a gene; V was cut back by 6 bases and J by 2 bases. The CDR3 totals 15 residues. Germline loops: CDR1 MNHNS, CDR2 SASEGT.

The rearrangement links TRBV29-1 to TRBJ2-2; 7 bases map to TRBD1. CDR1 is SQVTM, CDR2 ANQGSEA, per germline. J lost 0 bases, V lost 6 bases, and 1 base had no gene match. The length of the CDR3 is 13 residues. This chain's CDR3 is CSVDRANTGELFF. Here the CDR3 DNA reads TGCAGCGTCGACAGGGCGAACACCGGGGAGCTGTTTTTT.

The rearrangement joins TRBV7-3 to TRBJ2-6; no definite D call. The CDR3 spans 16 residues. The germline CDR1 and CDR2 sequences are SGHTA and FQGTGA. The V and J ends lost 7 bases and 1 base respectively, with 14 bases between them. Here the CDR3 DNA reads TGTGCCAGCACCGACCAAGTTATTTCTGGGGCCAACGTCCTGACTTTC. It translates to CASTDQVISGANVLTF.

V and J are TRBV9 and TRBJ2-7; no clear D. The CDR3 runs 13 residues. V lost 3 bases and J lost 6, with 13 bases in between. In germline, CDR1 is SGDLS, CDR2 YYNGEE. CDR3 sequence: CASSGYFGGEQYF. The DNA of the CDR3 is TGTGCCAGCAGCGGCTACTTTGGCGGCGAGCAGTACTTC.

CDR3 sequence: CAWNLQGAGETQYF. CDR3 nucleotide sequence: TGTGCCTGGAACCTACAGGGGGCGGGAGAGACCCAGTACTTC. The chain employs TRBV30 and TRBJ2-5; 9 nucleotides line up with TRBD1. CDR1 and CDR2 from the germline V gene are GTSNPN and SVGIG (reference sequence). CDR3 length equals 14 residues. Unmatched junction bases numbered 7, after V lost 4 bases and J lost 4 bases.

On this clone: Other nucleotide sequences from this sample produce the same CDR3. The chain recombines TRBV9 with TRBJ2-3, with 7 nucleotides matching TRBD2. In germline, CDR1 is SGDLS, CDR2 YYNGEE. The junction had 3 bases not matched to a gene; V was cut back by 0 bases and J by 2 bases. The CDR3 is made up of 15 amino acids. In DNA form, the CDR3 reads TGTGCCAGCAGCGTAGCGGGGGGTTACACAGATACGCAGTATTTT. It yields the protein CASSVAGGYTDTQYF.

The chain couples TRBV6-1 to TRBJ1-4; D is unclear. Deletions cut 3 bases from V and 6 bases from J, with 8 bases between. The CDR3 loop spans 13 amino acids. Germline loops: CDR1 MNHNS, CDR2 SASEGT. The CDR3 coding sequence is TGTGCCAGCAGTGAGGTGAGGGATGAAAAACTGTTTTTT. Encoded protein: CASSEVRDEKLFF.

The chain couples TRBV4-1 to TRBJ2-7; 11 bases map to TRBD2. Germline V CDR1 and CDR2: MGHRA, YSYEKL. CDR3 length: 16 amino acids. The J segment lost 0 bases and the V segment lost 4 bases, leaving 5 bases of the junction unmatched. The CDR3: CASSRGLAGSSYEQYF. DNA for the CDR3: TGCGCCAGCAGCCGAGGACTAGCGGGCAGCTCCTACGAGCAGTACTTC.

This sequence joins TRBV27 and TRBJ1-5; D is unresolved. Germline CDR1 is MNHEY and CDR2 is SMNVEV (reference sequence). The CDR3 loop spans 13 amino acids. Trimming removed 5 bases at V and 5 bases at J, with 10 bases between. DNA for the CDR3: TGTGCCAGCAGTCGCTACTCGGATCAGCCCCAGCATTTT. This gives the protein CASSRYSDQPQHF.

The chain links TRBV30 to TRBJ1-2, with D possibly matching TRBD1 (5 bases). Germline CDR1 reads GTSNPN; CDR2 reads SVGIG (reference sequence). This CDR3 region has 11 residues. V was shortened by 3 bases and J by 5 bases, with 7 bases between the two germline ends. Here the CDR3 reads CAWRGGYGYTF. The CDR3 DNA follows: TGTGCCTGGAGGGGGGGATATGGCTACACCTTC.

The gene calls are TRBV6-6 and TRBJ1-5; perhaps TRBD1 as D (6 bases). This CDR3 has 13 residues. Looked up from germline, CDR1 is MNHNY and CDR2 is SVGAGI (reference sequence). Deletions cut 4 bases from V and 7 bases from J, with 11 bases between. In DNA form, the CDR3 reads TGTGCCAGCAGTTTCCACAGGGAACAGCCCCAGCATTTT. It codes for CASSFHREQPQHF.

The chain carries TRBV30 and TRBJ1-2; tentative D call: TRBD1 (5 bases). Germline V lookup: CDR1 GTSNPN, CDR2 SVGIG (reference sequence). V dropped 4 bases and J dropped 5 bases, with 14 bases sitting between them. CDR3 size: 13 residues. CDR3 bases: TGTGCCTGGAAGCAGGGTATCGTATATGGCTACACCTTC. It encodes CAWKQGIVYGYTF.